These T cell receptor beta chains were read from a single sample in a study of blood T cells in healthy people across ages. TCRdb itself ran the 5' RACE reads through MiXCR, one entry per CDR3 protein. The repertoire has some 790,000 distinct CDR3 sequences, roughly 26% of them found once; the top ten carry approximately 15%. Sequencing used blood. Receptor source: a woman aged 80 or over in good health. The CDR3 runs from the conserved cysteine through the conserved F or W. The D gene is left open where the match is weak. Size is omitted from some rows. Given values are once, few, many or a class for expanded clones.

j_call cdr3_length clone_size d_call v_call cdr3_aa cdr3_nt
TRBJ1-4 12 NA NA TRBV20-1 CSARGRIEKLFF TGCAGTGCTAGAGGGCGGATTGAAAAACTGTTTTTT
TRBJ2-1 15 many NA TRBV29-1 CSVEDKHSSYNEQFF TGCAGCGTTGAAGATAAACACTCCTCCTACAATGAGCAGTTCTTC
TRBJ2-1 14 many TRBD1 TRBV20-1 CSARAGQGRTEQFF TGCAGTGCTAGAGCGGGACAGGGGAGAACTGAGCAGTTCTTC
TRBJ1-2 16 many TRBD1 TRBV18 CASSPSIGTDVYGYTF TGTGCCAGCTCACCCTCGATCGGGACAGACGTCTATGGCTACACCTTC
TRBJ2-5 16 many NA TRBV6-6 CASSHLSGAGQETQYF TGTGCCAGCAGTCACCTATCTGGTGCGGGCCAAGAGACCCAGTACTTC
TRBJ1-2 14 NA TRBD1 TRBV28 CASVLDRVRGGYTF TGTGCCAGCGTACTAGACAGGGTCCGGGGCGGCTACACCTTC
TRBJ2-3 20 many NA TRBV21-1 CASSKYNRGYALGDTDTQYF TGTGCCAGCAGCAAATATAACAGGGGGTACGCGTTGGGGGACACAGATACGCAGTATTTT
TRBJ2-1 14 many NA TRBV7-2 CASILTASKNEQFF TGTGCCAGCATCCTAACGGCCAGTAAAAATGAGCAGTTCTTC
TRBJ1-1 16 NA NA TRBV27 CASSLSKWGFATEAFF TGTGCCAGCAGTTTATCGAAGTGGGGATTCGCCACTGAAGCTTTCTTT
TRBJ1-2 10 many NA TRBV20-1 CSGYRRHYTF TGCAGTGGATACAGAAGACACTACACCTTC
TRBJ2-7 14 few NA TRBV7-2 CASTAGHRATEQYF TGTGCCAGCACCGCCGGTCACAGGGCGACCGAGCAGTACTTC
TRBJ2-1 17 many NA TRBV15 CATSRGYQGGLGNEQFF TGTGCCACCAGCAGAGGGTATCAGGGGGGCCTCGGCAATGAGCAGTTCTTC
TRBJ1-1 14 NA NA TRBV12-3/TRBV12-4 CASRTGTQNTEAFF TGTGCCAGCAGGACCGGGACGCAGAACACTGAAGCTTTCTTT
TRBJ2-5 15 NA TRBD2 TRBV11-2 CASSPASGIQETQYF TGTGCCAGCAGCCCCGCTAGCGGGATACAAGAGACCCAGTACTTC
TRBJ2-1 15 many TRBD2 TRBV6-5 CASRESGGRYNEQFF TGTGCCAGCCGCGAAAGCGGGGGCCGTTACAATGAGCAGTTCTTC
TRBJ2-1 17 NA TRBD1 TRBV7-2 CASSLAPGTGKGGEQFF TGTGCCAGCAGCTTAGCGCCGGGGACAGGGAAAGGTGGTGAGCAGTTCTTC
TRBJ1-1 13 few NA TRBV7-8 CASSLPVSTEAFF TGTGCCAGCAGCTTACCAGTTTCCACTGAAGCTTTCTTT
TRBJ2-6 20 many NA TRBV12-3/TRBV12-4 CASSFRALSGGAGGANVLTF TGTGCCAGCAGTTTTCGGGCCTTATCGGGGGGCGCAGGTGGGGCCAACGTCCTGACTTTC
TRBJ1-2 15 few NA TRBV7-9 CASSLDSFFNYGYTF TGTGCCAGCAGCTTGGACAGCTTCTTTAACTATGGCTACACCTTC
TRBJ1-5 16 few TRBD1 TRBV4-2 CASSLTGTGDNQPQHF TGTGCCAGCAGCCTTACCGGGACAGGGGACAATCAGCCCCAGCATTTT
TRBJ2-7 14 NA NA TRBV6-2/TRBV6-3 CASSYGRPPYEQYF TGTGCCAGCAGTTACGGTAGGCCTCCGTACGAGCAGTACTTC
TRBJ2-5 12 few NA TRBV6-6 CASTGTYNEQYF TGTGCCAGCACCGGGACCTACAATGAGCAGTACTTC
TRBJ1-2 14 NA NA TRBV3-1 CASSQVTGYYGYTF TGTGCCAGCAGCCAAGTCACAGGGTACTATGGCTACACCTTC
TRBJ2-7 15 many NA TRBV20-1 CSASDWRTDVIEQYF TGCAGTGCTAGCGACTGGCGGACAGACGTTATCGAGCAGTACTTC
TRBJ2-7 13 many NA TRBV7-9 CASSFAGSYEQYF TGTGCCAGCAGCTTCGCAGGATCCTACGAGCAGTACTTC
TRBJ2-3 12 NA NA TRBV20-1 CSAAGASDTQYF TGCAGTGCGGCCGGGGCGTCAGATACGCAGTATTTT
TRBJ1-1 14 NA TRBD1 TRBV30 CAWSAWDSRTEAFF TGTGCCTGGAGTGCCTGGGACAGCCGCACTGAAGCTTTCTTT
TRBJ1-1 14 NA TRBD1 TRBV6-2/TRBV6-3 CASSRETGITEAFF TGTGCCAGCAGTAGAGAGACAGGGATCACTGAAGCTTTCTTT
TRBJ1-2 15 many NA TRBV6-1 CASSDHRKTNYGYTF TGTGCCAGCAGTGACCACAGGAAAACTAACTATGGCTACACCTTC